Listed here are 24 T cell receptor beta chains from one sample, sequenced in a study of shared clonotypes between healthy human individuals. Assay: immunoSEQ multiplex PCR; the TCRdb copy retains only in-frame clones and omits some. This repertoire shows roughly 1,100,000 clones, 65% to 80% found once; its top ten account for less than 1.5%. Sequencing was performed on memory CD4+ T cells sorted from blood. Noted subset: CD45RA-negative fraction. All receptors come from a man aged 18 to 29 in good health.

This CDR3 is CASSVAGLAGAPDTQYF. The DNA of the CDR3 is TGTGCCAGCAGCGTAGCCGGGCTAGCGGGAGCCCCAGATACGCAGTATTTT. J is TRBJ2-3 and V is TRBV9; 10 bases are a match to TRBD2. The length of the CDR3 is 17 residues. Germline V gene data show CDR1 as SGDLS and CDR2 as YYNGEE. After removal of 0 bases from V and 4 bases from J, the junction contained 8 bases not matched to a gene. Together with reference TRBV9 and TRBJ2-3, the CDR3 gives the full variable domain: DSGVTQTPKHLITATGQRVTLRCSPRSGDLSVYWYQQSLDQGLQFLIQYYNGEERAKGNILERFSAQQFPDLHSELNLSSLELGDSALYFCASSVAGLAGAPDTQYFGPGTRLTVL.

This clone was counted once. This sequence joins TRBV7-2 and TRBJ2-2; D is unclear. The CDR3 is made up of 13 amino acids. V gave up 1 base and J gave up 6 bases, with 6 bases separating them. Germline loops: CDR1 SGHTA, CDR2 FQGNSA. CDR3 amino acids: CASSLDPPGELFF. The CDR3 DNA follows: TGTGCCAGCAGCTTAGACCCGCCCGGGGAGCTGTTTTTT.

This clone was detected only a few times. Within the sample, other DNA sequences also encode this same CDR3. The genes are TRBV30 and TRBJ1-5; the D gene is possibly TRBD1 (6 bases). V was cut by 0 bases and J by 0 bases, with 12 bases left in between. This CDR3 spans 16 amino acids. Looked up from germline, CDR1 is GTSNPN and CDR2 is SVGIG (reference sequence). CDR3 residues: CAWSVGGGRSNQPQHF. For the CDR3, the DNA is TGTGCCTGGAGTGTCGGTGGGGGCCGTAGCAATCAGCCCCAGCATTTT.

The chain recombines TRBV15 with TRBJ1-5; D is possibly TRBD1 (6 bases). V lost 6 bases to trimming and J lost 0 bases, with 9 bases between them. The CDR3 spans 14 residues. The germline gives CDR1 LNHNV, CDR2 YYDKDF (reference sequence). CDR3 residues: CATRGQLSNQPQHF. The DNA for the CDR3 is TGTGCCACCAGGGGACAACTTAGCAATCAGCCCCAGCATTTT.

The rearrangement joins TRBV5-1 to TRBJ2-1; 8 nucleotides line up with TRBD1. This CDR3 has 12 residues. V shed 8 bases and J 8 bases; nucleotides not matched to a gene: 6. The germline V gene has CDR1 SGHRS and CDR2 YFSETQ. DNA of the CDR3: TGCGCCAGTCATGGACAGGGCGATGAGCAGTTCTTC. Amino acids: CASHGQGDEQFF.

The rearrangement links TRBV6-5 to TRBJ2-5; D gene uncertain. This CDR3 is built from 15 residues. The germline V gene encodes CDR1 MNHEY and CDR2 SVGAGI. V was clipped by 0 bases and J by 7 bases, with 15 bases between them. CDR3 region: CASSYSTVSVGTQYF. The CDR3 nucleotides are TGTGCCAGCAGTTACTCAACAGTCTCAGTGGGGACCCAGTACTTC.

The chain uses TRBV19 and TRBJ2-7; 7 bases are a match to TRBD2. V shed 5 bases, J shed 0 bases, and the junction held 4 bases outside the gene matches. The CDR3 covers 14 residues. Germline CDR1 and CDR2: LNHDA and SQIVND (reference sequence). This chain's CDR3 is CASSDSGLSYEQYF. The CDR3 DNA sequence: TGTGCCAGTAGTGATAGCGGGCTCTCCTACGAGCAGTACTTC.

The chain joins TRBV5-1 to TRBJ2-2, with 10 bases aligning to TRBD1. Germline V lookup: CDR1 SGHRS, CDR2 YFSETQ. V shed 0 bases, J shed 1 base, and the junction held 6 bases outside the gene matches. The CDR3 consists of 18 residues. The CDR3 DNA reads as TGCGCCAGCAGCTTGGGGGACAGGGGATACCGGAACACCGGGGAGCTGTTTTTT. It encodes CASSLGDRGYRNTGELFF.

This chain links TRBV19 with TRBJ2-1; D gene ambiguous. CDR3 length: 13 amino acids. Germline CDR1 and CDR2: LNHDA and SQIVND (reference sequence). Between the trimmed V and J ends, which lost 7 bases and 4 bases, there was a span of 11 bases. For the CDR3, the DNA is TGTGCCAGTAAAAAGCTTGAGTACAATGAGCAGTTCTTC. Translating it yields CASKKLEYNEQFF. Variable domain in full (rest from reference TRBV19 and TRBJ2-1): DGGITQSPKYLFRKEGQNVTLSCEQNLNHDAMYWYRQDPGQGLRLIYYSQIVNDFQKGDIAEGYSVSREKKESFPLTVTSAQKNPTAFYLCASKKLEYNEQFFGPGTRLTVL.

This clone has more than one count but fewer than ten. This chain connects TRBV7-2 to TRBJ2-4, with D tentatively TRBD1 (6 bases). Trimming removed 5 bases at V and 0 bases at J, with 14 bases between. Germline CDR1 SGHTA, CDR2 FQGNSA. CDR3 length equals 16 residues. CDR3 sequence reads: CASSTPGQLAKNIQYF. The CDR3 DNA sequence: TGTGCCAGCAGCACCCCCGGACAGCTAGCCAAAAACATTCAGTACTTC.

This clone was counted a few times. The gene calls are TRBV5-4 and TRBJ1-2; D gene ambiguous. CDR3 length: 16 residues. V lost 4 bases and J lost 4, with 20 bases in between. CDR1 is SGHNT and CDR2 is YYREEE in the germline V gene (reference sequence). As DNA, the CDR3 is TGTGCCAGCAGCCCCACGGGTAGTAGGTTAGGCTATGGCTACACCTTC. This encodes CASSPTGSRLGYGYTF.

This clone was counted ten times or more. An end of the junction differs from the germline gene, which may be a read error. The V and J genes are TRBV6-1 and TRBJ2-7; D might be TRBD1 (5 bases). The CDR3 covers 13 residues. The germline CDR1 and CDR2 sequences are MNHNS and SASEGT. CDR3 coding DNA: TGTGCCAGCAGTGGGGTTTCAGGGTCCTACAGGCACTTC. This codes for CASSGVSGSYRHF.

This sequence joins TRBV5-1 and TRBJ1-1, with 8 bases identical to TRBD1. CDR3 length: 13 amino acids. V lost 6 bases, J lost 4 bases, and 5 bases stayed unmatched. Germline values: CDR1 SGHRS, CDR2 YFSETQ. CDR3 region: CASTDTGGTEAFF. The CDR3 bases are TGCGCCAGCACGGATACAGGGGGCACTGAAGCTTTCTTT.

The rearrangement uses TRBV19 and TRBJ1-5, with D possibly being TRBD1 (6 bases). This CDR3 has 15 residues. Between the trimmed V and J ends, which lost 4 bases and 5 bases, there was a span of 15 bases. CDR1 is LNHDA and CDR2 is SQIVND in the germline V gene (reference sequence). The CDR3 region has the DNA TGTGCCAGTAGTAGGTCAACAGGGCGGTATCAGCCCCAGCATTTT. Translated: CASSRSTGRYQPQHF.

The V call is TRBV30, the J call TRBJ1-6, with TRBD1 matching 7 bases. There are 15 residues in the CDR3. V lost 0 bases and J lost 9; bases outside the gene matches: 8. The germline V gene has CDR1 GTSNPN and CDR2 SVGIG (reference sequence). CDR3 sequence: CAWSVQPGGSSPLHF. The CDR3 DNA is TGTGCCTGGAGTGTACAACCAGGGGGGAGTTCACCCCTCCACTTT.

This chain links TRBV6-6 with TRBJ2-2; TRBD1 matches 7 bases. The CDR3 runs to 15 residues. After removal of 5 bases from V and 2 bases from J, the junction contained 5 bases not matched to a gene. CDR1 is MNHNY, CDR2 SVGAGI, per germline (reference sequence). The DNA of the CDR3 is TGTGCCAGCAGTGACGGGACAGATAACACCGGGGAGCTGTTTTTT. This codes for CASSDGTDNTGELFF.

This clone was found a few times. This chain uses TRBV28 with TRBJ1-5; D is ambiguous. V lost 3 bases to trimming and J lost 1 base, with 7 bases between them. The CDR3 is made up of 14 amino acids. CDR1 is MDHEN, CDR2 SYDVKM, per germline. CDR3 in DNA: TGTGCCAGCAGTTTGGATTTCAGCAATCAGCCCCAGCATTTT. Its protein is CASSLDFSNQPQHF.

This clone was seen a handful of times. DNA for the CDR3: TGTGCCAGCAGCCTAATCCGGGGGTCCCTCCACTTT. This translates into CASSLIRGSLHF. The V and J genes are TRBV11-2 and TRBJ1-6, with a tentative D call TRBD1 (5 bases). Germline CDR1 is SGHAT and CDR2 is FQNNGV. The V and J ends lost 5 bases and 14 bases respectively, with 13 bases between them. CDR3 length equals 12 residues.

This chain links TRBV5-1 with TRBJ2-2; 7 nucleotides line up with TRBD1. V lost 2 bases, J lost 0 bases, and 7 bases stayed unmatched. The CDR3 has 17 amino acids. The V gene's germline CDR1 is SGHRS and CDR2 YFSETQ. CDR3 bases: TGCGCCAGCAGCTTTAACAGGGGAATCGCGAACACCGGGGAGCTGTTTTTT. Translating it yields CASSFNRGIANTGELFF.

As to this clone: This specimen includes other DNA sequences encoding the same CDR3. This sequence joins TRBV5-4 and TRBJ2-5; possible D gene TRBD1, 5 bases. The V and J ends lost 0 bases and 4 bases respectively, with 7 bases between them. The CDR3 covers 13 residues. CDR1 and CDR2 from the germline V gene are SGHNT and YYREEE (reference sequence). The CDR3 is CASSLGQGETQYF. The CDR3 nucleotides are TGTGCCAGCAGCTTGGGGCAGGGAGAGACCCAGTACTTC.

The CDR3 protein is CASSNRAIYGYTF. The CDR3, as DNA: TGTGCCAGCAGTAACAGGGCCATCTATGGCTACACCTTC. The chain joins TRBV28 to TRBJ1-2, with a possible D match to TRBD1 (6 bases). This CDR3 spans 13 amino acids. Trimming shortened V by 5 bases and J by 4 bases, and 11 bases separated the two germline ends. Germline V gene sequence: CDR1 MDHEN, CDR2 SYDVKM.

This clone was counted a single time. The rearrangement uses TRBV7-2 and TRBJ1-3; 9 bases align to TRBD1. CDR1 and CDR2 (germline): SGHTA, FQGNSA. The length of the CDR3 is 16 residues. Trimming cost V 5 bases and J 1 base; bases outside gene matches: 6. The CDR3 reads CASSRTGAQSGNTIYF. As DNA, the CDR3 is TGTGCCAGCAGCCGGACAGGGGCGCAATCTGGAAACACCATATATTTT.

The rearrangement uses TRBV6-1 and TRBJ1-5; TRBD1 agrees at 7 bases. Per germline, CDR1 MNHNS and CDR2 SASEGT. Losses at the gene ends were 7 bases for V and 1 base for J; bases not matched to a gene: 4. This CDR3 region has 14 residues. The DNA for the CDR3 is TGTGCCAGCAAAACAGGGGCGAGCAATCAGCCCCAGCATTTT. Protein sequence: CASKTGASNQPQHF.

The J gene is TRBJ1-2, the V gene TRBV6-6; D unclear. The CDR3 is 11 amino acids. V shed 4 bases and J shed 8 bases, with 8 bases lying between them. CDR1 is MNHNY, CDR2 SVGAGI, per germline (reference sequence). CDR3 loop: CASSFSGGYTF. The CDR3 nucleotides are TGTGCCAGCAGTTTTAGTGGGGGCTACACCTTC.